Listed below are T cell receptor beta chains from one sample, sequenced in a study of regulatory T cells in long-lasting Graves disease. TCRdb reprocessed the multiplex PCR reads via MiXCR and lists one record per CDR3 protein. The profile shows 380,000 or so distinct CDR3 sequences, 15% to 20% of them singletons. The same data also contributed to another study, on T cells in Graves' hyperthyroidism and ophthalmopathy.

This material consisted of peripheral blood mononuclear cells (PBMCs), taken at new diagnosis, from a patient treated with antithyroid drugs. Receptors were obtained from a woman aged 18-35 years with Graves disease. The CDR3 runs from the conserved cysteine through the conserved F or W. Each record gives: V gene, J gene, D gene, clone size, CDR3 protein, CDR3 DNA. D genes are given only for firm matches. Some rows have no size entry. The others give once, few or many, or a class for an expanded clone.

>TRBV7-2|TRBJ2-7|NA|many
CASSLQGNEQYF
TGTGCCAGCAGCTTACAGGGAAACGAGCAGTACTTC
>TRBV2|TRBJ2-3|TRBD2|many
CASSSHSGGADTQYF
TGTGCCAGCAGCTCCCACTCCGGGGGGGCAGATACGCAGTATTTT
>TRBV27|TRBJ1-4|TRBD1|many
CATAPRGVGEKLFF
TGTGCCACAGCCCCCAGGGGGGTGGGTGAAAAACTGTTTTTT
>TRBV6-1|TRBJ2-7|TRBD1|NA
CASKGASFYEQYF
TGTGCCAGCAAGGGGGCGTCATTCTACGAGCAGTACTTC
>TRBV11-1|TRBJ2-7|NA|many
CASGSLHEQYF
TGTGCCAGCGGTAGCCTCCACGAGCAGTACTTC
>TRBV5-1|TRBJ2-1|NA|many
CASSLAPVSYNEQFF
TGCGCCAGCAGCTTGGCTCCAGTTTCCTACAATGAGCAGTTCTTC
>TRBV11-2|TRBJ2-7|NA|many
CASSLDLVLGHEQYF
TGTGCCAGCAGCTTAGATCTAGTATTGGGACACGAGCAGTACTTC
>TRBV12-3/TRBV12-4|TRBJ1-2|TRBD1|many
CASSLDRGLGYTF
TGTGCCAGCAGTCTCGACAGGGGGCTCGGCTACACCTTC
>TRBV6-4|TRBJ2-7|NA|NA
CASSLPADSYEQYF
TGTGCCAGCAGTTTGCCAGCCGACTCCTACGAGCAGTACTTC
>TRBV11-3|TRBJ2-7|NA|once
CASSAGPSYEQYF
TGTGCCAGCAGCGCCGGGCCCTCCTACGAGCAGTACTTC
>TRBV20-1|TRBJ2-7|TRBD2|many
CSARPLAGDFYEQYF
TGCAGTGCTAGACCACTAGCGGGAGACTTCTACGAGCAGTACTTC
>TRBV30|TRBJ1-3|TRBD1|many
CAWSPDRGAGNTIYF
TGTGCCTGGAGTCCCGACAGGGGAGCTGGAAACACCATATATTTT
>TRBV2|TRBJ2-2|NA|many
CASSGTLNTGELFF
TGTGCCAGCAGCGGGACTCTGAACACCGGGGAGCTGTTTTTT